One sample yielded the 22 T cell receptor beta chains listed below, sequenced in a study of T cell repertoires in cytomegalovirus infection. TCRdb analysed the reads with MiXCR anew, one entry per CDR3 protein. The data hold 180,000 or so distinct CDR3 sequences, with roughly 17% observed a single time. Sequencing was done on a sample of CD8+ T cells from PBMCs. These receptors all come from a human donor in good health (CMV status not recorded). Some clones in this sample may be carry-over from other donors' samples.

This clonotype was seen just once. The chain carries TRBV28 and TRBJ1-2; D may be TRBD1 (5 bases). This CDR3 comprises 14 residues. The V gene's germline CDR1 is MDHEN and CDR2 SYDVKM. Trimming stripped 3 bases from V and 6 bases from J, with 14 bases between. CDR3 bases: TGTGCCAGCAGTTTCGGCAGGACAATCGATGGCTACACCTTC. Encoded protein: CASSFGRTIDGYTF.

The chain joins TRBV4-1 to TRBJ1-4; no reliable D call. Germline values: CDR1 MGHRA, CDR2 YSYEKL. The CDR3 covers 12 residues. V lost 3 bases, J lost 8 bases, and 7 bases lay in between. Here the CDR3 reads CASSHNGEKLFF. The DNA for the CDR3 is TGCGCCAGCAGCCATAACGGCGAAAAACTGTTTTTT.

Only a few counts were recorded for this clonotype. The chain uses TRBV6-2 or TRBV6-3 and TRBJ2-3; D is perhaps TRBD2 (6 bases). This CDR3 is 14 amino acids long. Trimming shortened V by 2 bases and J by 2 bases, and 8 bases separated the two germline ends. Germline-derived CDR1 and CDR2 are MNHEY and SVGEGT. CDR3 residues: CASSYGGFTDTQYF. CDR3 sequence (DNA): TGTGCCAGCAGTTACGGAGGGTTCACAGATACGCAGTATTTT.

There are many counts of this clonotype. This sequence joins TRBV12-3 or TRBV12-4 and TRBJ1-3; no definite D call. V dropped 1 base and J dropped 0 bases, with 1 base sitting between them. The length of the CDR3 is 13 residues. The CDR3 DNA reads TGTGCCAGCAGTTTAGGCTCTGGAAACACCATATATTTT. It codes for CASSLGSGNTIYF.

This clonotype appeared a few times. The chain links TRBV7-9 to TRBJ1-4, with 8 bases identical to TRBD1. V trimming: 1 base; J trimming: 8 bases; junction bases outside the gene matches: 9. The CDR3 consists of 16 residues. Per the germline V gene, CDR1 is SEHNR and CDR2 is FQNEAQ (reference sequence). The CDR3 DNA is TGTGCCAGCAGCTTAGTCCCGACAGGGGTAAAGGAAAAACTGTTTTTT. Its translation is CASSLVPTGVKEKLFF.

The chain recombines TRBV27 with TRBJ1-5; D uncertain. The CDR3 spans 15 residues. Per germline, CDR1 MNHEY and CDR2 SMNVEV (reference sequence). Trimming cost V 2 bases and J 2 bases, with 10 bases left between them. CDR3 bases: TGTGCCAGCAGTTTAGCCCCAGGAGGCAATCAGCCCCAGCATTTT. It codes for CASSLAPGGNQPQHF.

The chain joins TRBV14 to TRBJ2-3; 7 positions match TRBD1. Trimming removed 5 bases from V and 1 base from J; junction bases left unmatched: 3. Germline V gene data show CDR1 as SGHDN and CDR2 as FVKESK. The CDR3 runs to 14 residues. The CDR3 DNA follows: TGTGCCAGCAGCTGGACAGGAGGCACAGATACGCAGTATTTT. This codes for CASSWTGGTDTQYF.

The chain has TRBV7-2 and TRBJ2-7, with TRBD1 matching 7 bases. CDR1 and CDR2 from the germline V gene are SGHTA and FQGNSA. The J segment lost 4 bases and the V segment lost 5 bases, leaving 5 bases of the junction unmatched. The CDR3 is 13 residues long. CDR3 protein: CASSEGAVYEQYF. CDR3 coding DNA: TGTGCCAGCAGCGAGGGGGCCGTATACGAGCAGTACTTC.

The table lists this clonotype with a few counts. The chain couples TRBV28 to TRBJ2-2; D is ambiguous. V was shortened by 3 bases and J by 7 bases, with 6 bases between the two germline ends. The CDR3 is 12 residues long. Germline assignment: CDR1 MDHEN and CDR2 SYDVKM. CDR3 sequence reads: CASSFLSGELFF. CDR3 DNA: TGTGCCAGCAGTTTTTTGAGCGGGGAGCTGTTTTTT.

This clonotype came up a few times. J is TRBJ1-5 and V is TRBV6-2 or TRBV6-3; 8 bases are shared with TRBD1. The J segment lost 7 bases and the V segment lost 6 bases, leaving 11 bases of the junction unmatched. The germline V gene encodes CDR1 MNHEY and CDR2 SVGEGT. CDR3 length: 15 amino acids. This chain's CDR3 is CASSYSRDRIQPQHF. The CDR3 coding sequence is TGTGCCAGCAGCTATAGCCGGGACAGGATACAGCCCCAGCATTTT.

This clonotype was counted only a few times. The rearrangement joins TRBV7-9 to TRBJ1-1; TRBD1 might be the D (5 bases). This CDR3 contains 14 residues. Trimming left V 3 bases short and J 6 bases short, with 14 bases between. Germline CDR1 and CDR2: SEHNR and FQNEAQ (reference sequence). CDR3 coding DNA: TGTGCCAGCAGCTTTGGCCTCCTAGGGGCTGAAGCTTTCTTT. Its translation: CASSFGLLGAEAFF.

The J gene is TRBJ2-3, the V gene TRBV9; D unclear. CDR3 size: 14 residues. CDR1 is SGDLS and CDR2 is YYNGEE in the germline V gene. The germline V and J ends were trimmed by 0 bases and 3 bases, with 8 bases remaining between them. The CDR3 loop reads CASSVVPETDTQYF. The CDR3 DNA reads as TGTGCCAGCAGCGTAGTCCCGGAGACAGATACGCAGTATTTT.

The V and J genes are TRBV7-6 and TRBJ1-1; 10 positions agree with TRBD1. Germline V gene sequence: CDR1 SGHVS, CDR2 FNYEAQ. Germline trimming cut 5 bases from V and 4 bases from J; bases unmatched to any gene: 4. CDR3 length: 14 amino acids. CDR3 sequence reads: CASSGQGVITEAFF. As DNA, the CDR3 is TGTGCCAGCAGCGGACAGGGGGTAATCACTGAAGCTTTCTTT.

The J gene is TRBJ1-2, the V gene TRBV9; tentative D call: TRBD1 (5 bases). The CDR3 covers 13 residues. Between the trimmed V and J ends, which lost 4 bases and 8 bases, there was a span of 15 bases. Germline CDR1 and CDR2: SGDLS and YYNGEE. CDR3 bases: TGTGCCAGCAGCCTACGGGACCTGGTGGGCTACACCTTC. Its translation is CASSLRDLVGYTF.

This clonotype showed up just a few times. The chain uses TRBV7-8 and TRBJ2-7; 8 nucleotides line up with TRBD2. CDR1 is SGHVS, CDR2 FQNEAQ, per germline. The CDR3 is 15 amino acids. J gave up 0 bases and V 5 bases, and 6 bases lay outside the gene matches. The CDR3 DNA is TGTGCCAGCAGCCCGACTAGCGTTGGCTCCTACGAGCAGTACTTC. Translating it yields CASSPTSVGSYEQYF.

V and J are TRBV2 and TRBJ2-1; 8 bases align to TRBD1. In germline, CDR1 is SNHLY, CDR2 FYNNEI. V dropped 6 bases and J dropped 5; count of bases not matched to a gene: 3. The CDR3 has 13 amino acids. CDR3 nucleotide sequence: TGTGCCAGCAGATACAGGGGGGACAATGAGCAGTTCTTC. Protein sequence: CASRYRGDNEQFF.

This rearrangement joins TRBV29-1 to TRBJ2-1, with a weak D call TRBD2 (5 bases). Germline lookup yields CDR1 SQVTM and CDR2 ANQGSEA. V was clipped by 4 bases and J by 8 bases, with 21 bases between them. The CDR3 length is 15 residues. Written as DNA, the CDR3 is TGCAGCGTTGGAAGGTTGGCGGCCCTGAGGGATGAGCAGTTCTTC. This gives the protein CSVGRLAALRDEQFF.

The rearrangement joins TRBV7-8 to TRBJ2-3; either TRBD1 or TRBD2 may fit D (6 bases each). The germline V and J ends were trimmed by 0 bases and 6 bases, with 10 bases remaining between them. This CDR3 region has 14 residues. Germline lookup yields CDR1 SGHVS and CDR2 FQNEAQ. CDR3 bases: TGTGCCAGCAGCTTAGCCGGGGGCGGGGATACGCAGTATTTT. Encoded protein: CASSLAGGGDTQYF.

This rearrangement joins TRBV28 to TRBJ2-5, with 8 bases lining up with TRBD1. The V and J ends lost 3 bases and 6 bases, in that order; junction bases with no gene match: 6. The CDR3 length is 14 residues. Germline CDR1 is MDHEN and CDR2 is SYDVKM. The CDR3 bases are TGTGCCAGCAGTTTGACAGGGGAAGGGCAGACCCAGTACTTC. Its translation: CASSLTGEGQTQYF. The full variable domain, in which reference TRBV28 and TRBJ2-5 provide the parts outside the CDR3, is DVKVTQSSRYLVKRTGEKVFLECVQDMDHENMFWYRQDPGLGLRLIYFSYDVKMKEKGDIPEGYSVSREKKERFSLILESASTNQTSMYLCASSLTGEGQTQYFGPGTRLLVL.

This clonotype was recorded only once. At one of its ends the junction is not consistent with the germline gene, which may arise from a read error. The chain employs TRBV4-1 and TRBJ2-1; possible D gene TRBD2, 5 bases. The CDR3 spans 13 residues. Germline V gives CDR1 MGHRA, CDR2 YSYEKL. The CDR3 region has the DNA TGTGCCAGCGGATCAACCTCCTACAATGAGCAGTTCTTC. Translating gives CASGSTSYNEQFF.

V and J are TRBV20-1 and TRBJ1-4; no reliable D call. The CDR3 has 11 amino acids. The ends were cut back, 6 bases at V and 8 bases at J, with 10 bases in the middle. Germline CDR1 DFQATT, CDR2 SNEGSKA (reference sequence). CDR3 DNA sequence: TGCAGTGCCCCAGAGGTAGAAAAACTGTTTTTT. Amino acid sequence: CSAPEVEKLFF.

The V and J genes are TRBV28 and TRBJ1-5, with 7 bases aligning to TRBD1. The CDR3 totals 17 residues. CDR1 is MDHEN, CDR2 SYDVKM, per germline. V was pared by 4 bases and J by 4 bases, with 13 bases of the junction left unmatched. This CDR3 reads CASSSPPDRAFNQPQHF. The CDR3 nucleotides are TGTGCCAGCAGTTCCCCCCCAGACAGGGCCTTTAATCAGCCCCAGCATTTT.